This is a list of T cell receptor beta chains from one sample in a study of blood T cell repertoires in COVID-19. TCRdb's table, derived via immunoSEQ multiplex PCR, lists solely in-frame clones and lacks some. The sample carries about 170,000 clones, roughly 80% recorded once. Sequencing was done on a sample of peripheral blood. All receptors derive from a woman over 75 with acute or convalescent COVID-19. Both conserved end residues are part of each CDR3. D genes are given only for firm matches. Only some rows state a clone size, as once, few, many or a class for expanded clones.

CDR3nt	CDR3aa	j_gene	d_gene	v_gene	len	abundance
TGTGCCAGCAGTGGGCATGTGGACAGCTCTGGAAACACCATATATTTT	CASSGHVDSSGNTIYF	TRBJ1-3	-	TRBV6-6	16	-
TGTGCCAGCAGTTTATTTGCCGGGAACACCCACCAAGAGACCCAGTACTTC	CASSLFAGNTHQETQYF	TRBJ2-5	-	TRBV28	17	-
TGTGCCAGCAGAACCGGGACAGGGGGCTCAGTTAGCAATCAGCCCCAGCATTTT	CASRTGTGGSVSNQPQHF	TRBJ1-5	TRBD1	TRBV2	18	-
TGTGCCAGCACTTTAGGTGCGGGGGGGCACACAGATACGCAGTATTTT	CASTLGAGGHTDTQYF	TRBJ2-3	TRBD2	TRBV28	16	-
TGTGCCAGCAGGGGACAGGGACACACCGGGGAGCTGTTTTTT	CASRGQGHTGELFF	TRBJ2-2	TRBD1	TRBV9	14	-
TGCAGTGCTAGTGAGATGACAGGAGGTTATGGCTACACCTTC	CSASEMTGGYGYTF	TRBJ1-2	-	TRBV20-1	14	-
TGTGCCAGCAGGGCCCCTGGGAGGGAGGATACTGAAGCTTTCTTT	CASRAPGREDTEAFF	TRBJ1-1	-	TRBV6-1	15	-
TGCGCCAGCAGCTTGGGACAGGGACGCCACGAGCAGTACTTC	CASSLGQGRHEQYF	TRBJ2-7	TRBD1	TRBV5-1	14	-
TGTGCCAGCAGCTTGCGGAGCACAGGGGGCGAGGAGCAGTACTTC	CASSLRSTGGEEQYF	TRBJ2-7	TRBD1	TRBV5-5	15	-
TGCGCCAGCAAAAGCGGGAGGGGAATCCAAGAGACCCAGTACTTC	CASKSGRGIQETQYF	TRBJ2-5	TRBD2	TRBV5-1	15	-
TGTGCCAGCAGTTACTCGAGGACAGTCTCTGGAAACACCATATATTTT	CASSYSRTVSGNTIYF	TRBJ1-3	-	TRBV6-5	16	-
TGTGCCAGCTCGCAATGGAGTCCCCCGGGAAACACCATATATTTT	CASSQWSPPGNTIYF	TRBJ1-3	-	TRBV18	15	-
TGTGCCAGCAGCCCCCGGGTCGTATCTGGGGCGACCAGAGAGCAGTTCTTC	CASSPRVVSGATREQFF	TRBJ2-1	-	TRBV9	17	-
TGTGCCAGCAGCGCGACCCCGGGACTAGCGGGGCCCGGGGAGCTGTTTTTT	CASSATPGLAGPGELFF	TRBJ2-2	TRBD2	TRBV13	17	once
TGTGCCAGCAGTTTATCGACAGGGGGGTATGAAAAACTGTTTTTT	CASSLSTGGYEKLFF	TRBJ1-4	TRBD1	TRBV27	15	-
TGTGCCAGCAGCTCGTTATTGGAGCAGTACTTC	CASSSLLEQYF	TRBJ2-7	-	TRBV7-2	11	few
TGCGCCAGCAGTGAGCGGGACAGACTCTACGAGCAGTACTTC	CASSERDRLYEQYF	TRBJ2-7	TRBD1	TRBV10-1	14	few